Listed here is a single T cell receptor beta chain. The data were obtained in a study of long-term antiretroviral therapy in people with HIV. Prior to DNA extraction, the samples held about 0.95-11 million cryopreserved PBMC. This was the immunoSEQ v3.0 assay at survey level. Assay: immunoSEQ multiplex PCR; the TCRdb copy retains only in-frame clones and omits some. This sample yields 23,000 or so clones, of which about nine tenths are seen a single time; 6.5% to 10% belongs to the top ten. The receptor was isolated from a man younger than 35 with HIV. The material was unsorted PBMCs, obtained 0.2 years before starting antiretroviral therapy.

CDR3 nucleotide sequence: TGTGCCAGTAGTCCAGGGCTTTTGGACAGGGTATATGAGCAGTTCTTC. Its translation: CASSPGLLDRVYEQFF. The chain is built from TRBV19 and TRBJ2-1; 8 bases align to TRBD1. In germline, CDR1 is LNHDA, CDR2 SQIVND (reference sequence). V was clipped by 5 bases and J by 8 bases; unmatched bases: 14. The CDR3 runs to 16 residues.